The 8 T cell receptor beta chains presented below share a single source sample, sequenced in a study of multiple sclerosis patients with progressive multifocal leukoencephalopathy. The data were produced by immunoSEQ multiplex PCR, yet TCRdb's version contains in-frame clones alone and is incomplete. Of 25,000 to 35,000 clones listed, just under 90% were seen once; the top ten hold approximately 1.5%. Sample time point: about six months of natalizumab therapy. The sample consisted of PBMCs, taken from a patient treated with natalizumab. The receptors derive from a human donor with multiple sclerosis.

The V call is TRBV19, the J call TRBJ1-6; TRBD1 might be the D (5 bases). Between the trimmed V and J ends, which lost 6 bases and 6 bases, there was a span of 9 bases. Germline assignment: CDR1 LNHDA and CDR2 SQIVND (reference sequence). The CDR3 contains 13 residues. This CDR3 is CASSGGGNSPLHF. CDR3 nucleotides: TGTGCCAGTAGCGGGGGAGGTAATTCACCCCTCCACTTT. The full variable domain, rest sourced from reference TRBV19 and TRBJ1-6, is DGGITQSPKYLFRKEGQNVTLSCEQNLNHDAMYWYRQDPGQGLRLIYYSQIVNDFQKGDIAEGYSVSREKKESFPLTVTSAQKNPTAFYLCASSGGGNSPLHFGNGTRLTVT.

The J gene is TRBJ1-5, the V gene TRBV15; no reliable D call. V was clipped by 3 bases and J by 2 bases, with 11 bases between them. From germline, CDR1 is LNHNV and CDR2 YYDKDF (reference sequence). The CDR3 has 15 amino acids. The CDR3 region is CATSRDGLGNQPQHF. In nucleotides, the CDR3 is TGTGCCACCAGCAGGGACGGACTGGGCAATCAGCCCCAGCATTTT. The entire variable domain, with the rest obtained from reference TRBV15 and TRBJ1-5, is as follows: DAMVIQNPRYQVTQFGKPVTLSCSQTLNHNVMYWYQQKSSQAPKLLFHYYDKDFNNEADTPDNFQSRRPNTSFCFLDIRSPGLGDTAMYLCATSRDGLGNQPQHFGDGTRLSIL.

This chain joins TRBV11-2 and TRBJ2-1, with 15 bases aligning to TRBD2. The V segment lost 5 bases and the J segment 5 bases; nucleotides outside the gene matches: 4. The CDR3 loop spans 16 amino acids. Germline V gives CDR1 SGHAT, CDR2 FQNNGV. This CDR3 reads CASSRTSGRGDNEQFF. The CDR3 region has the DNA TGTGCCAGCAGCCGGACTAGCGGGAGGGGAGACAATGAGCAGTTCTTC.

J is TRBJ2-1 and V is TRBV5-6; tentatively, D is TRBD1 (6 bases). Deletions cut 2 bases from V and 9 bases from J, with 21 bases between. CDR1 SGHDT and CDR2 YYEEEE come from the germline V gene. This CDR3 comprises 16 residues. The CDR3 region has the DNA TGTGCCAGCAGCTTTGGGTCAGGGGCGCCCTTAGGTGAGCAGTTCTTC. Amino acids: CASSFGSGAPLGEQFF.

The gene calls are TRBV4-3 and TRBJ1-2, with 11 positions matching TRBD1. Per the germline V gene, CDR1 is LGHNA and CDR2 is YSLEER. The CDR3 is 16 amino acids. V shed 0 bases, J shed 6 bases, and the junction held 6 bases outside the gene matches. The CDR3 loop is CASSQDFRGQGDGYTF. In DNA form, the CDR3 reads TGCGCCAGCAGCCAAGATTTTCGGGGACAGGGGGATGGCTACACCTTC.

This clone occurred a few times. The chain is built from TRBV5-6 and TRBJ1-2; D might be TRBD1 (5 bases). The CDR3 loop spans 14 amino acids. Trimming took 0 bases from V and 11 from J, leaving 17 bases between them. Germline V gene data show CDR1 as SGHDT and CDR2 as YYEEEE. The CDR3 DNA follows: TGTGCCAGCAGCTTGGAGGGGCCAGGCCCTGGGTACACCTTC. Translated, it gives CASSLEGPGPGYTF.

This chain connects TRBV19 to TRBJ1-3, with D uncertain. The CDR3 loop spans 15 amino acids. Per germline, CDR1 LNHDA and CDR2 SQIVND (reference sequence). With 0 bases removed from V and 0 bases from J, the gap between germline ends came to 6 bases. This CDR3 reads CASSIDPSSGNTIYF. The CDR3 nucleotides read TGTGCCAGTAGTATAGATCCGTCCTCTGGAAACACCATATATTTT.

This chain links TRBV15 with TRBJ2-1; D possibly matches TRBD1 or TRBD2 (5 bases each). This CDR3 spans 15 amino acids. The germline V gene has CDR1 LNHNV and CDR2 YYDKDF (reference sequence). V gave up 8 bases and J gave up 2 bases, with 16 bases separating them. CDR3: CATAPGLEAYNEQFF. CDR3 coding DNA: TGTGCCACCGCCCCGGGGCTAGAGGCCTACAATGAGCAGTTCTTC.